A single T cell receptor beta chain is shown here with its context. Time point noted: pre-treatment sample, taken before nivolumab and TIL therapy. Stage 4 NSCLC adults joined between late 2017 and January 2020. The libraries were made with immunoSEQ v3. The table came from immunoSEQ multiplex PCR; TCRdb's copy has only in-frame clones and leaves some out. The profile covers approximately 47,000 clones, with about 86% appearing a single time and approximately 5.1% taken by the ten largest. This entry belongs to a study of TIL therapy for anti-PD-1-resistant metastatic lung cancer. Study-level information: Tumors were harvested before any PD-1/PD-L1 blockade. Tumors had a median PD-L1 proportion score of 4.5% to 7%.

The starting material was blood, obtained at baseline. The sequence came from a person between 25 and 79 years old with non-small cell lung cancer.

The CDR3 DNA follows: TGTGCCAGCTCCGGACTCTGGGGTGAAAAACTGTTTTTT. This codes for CASSGLWGEKLFF. This chain uses TRBV18 with TRBJ1-4, with D unresolved. The CDR3 loop spans 13 amino acids. The germline gives CDR1 KGHSH, CDR2 LQKENI. V was trimmed by 6 bases and J by 7 bases, leaving 12 bases between them.